Each of the 17 T cell receptor beta chains below was sequenced from the same sample in a study of T cell responses to AZD1222 COVID-19 vaccine. The protocol was immunoSEQ multiplex PCR, while the TCRdb copy is restricted to in-frame clones and leaves out a portion. The sample holds 150,000 to 200,000 clones, around 90% seen once. Source: peripheral blood, taken on day 0 of AZD1222 vaccination. The receptor set was obtained from an adult in good health.

This clone was observed a single time. This chain uses TRBV4-2 with TRBJ2-7; D may be TRBD1 (5 bases). Between the trimmed V and J ends, which lost 0 bases and 1 base, there was a span of 7 bases. Germline V lookup: CDR1 LGHNA, CDR2 YNFKEQ. The CDR3 is 14 amino acids. CDR3 protein: CASSQEDSSYEQYF. DNA for the CDR3: TGTGCCAGCAGCCAAGAAGACAGTTCCTACGAGCAGTACTTC.

DNA for the CDR3: TGCGCCAGCACCATCATTTCTCGGGACAGGGCTTTCGAGACCCAGTACTTC. This sequence encodes CASTIISRDRAFETQYF. This chain connects TRBV23-1 to TRBJ2-5, with 9 bases fitting TRBD1. TRBV23-1 is an ORF; its function is uncertain. The CDR3 contains 17 residues. J gave up 5 bases and V 7 bases, and 17 bases lay outside the gene matches.

This clone was observed a few times. The rearrangement links TRBV15 to TRBJ2-3; the D is unclear. This CDR3 contains 16 residues. The V gene lost 0 bases and the J gene lost 6 bases, with 16 bases spanning the gap. CDR1 LNHNV and CDR2 YYDKDF come from the germline V gene (reference sequence). CDR3 loop: CATSRDRGASSDTQYF. In DNA, the CDR3 is TGTGCCACCAGCAGAGATAGAGGCGCCTCGTCGGATACGCAGTATTTT.

V and J are TRBV12-3 or TRBV12-4 and TRBJ2-1; D ambiguous. This CDR3 is 12 amino acids long. The ends were cut back, 2 bases at V and 7 bases at J, with 6 bases in the middle. The CDR3 coding sequence is TGTGCCAGCAGTTTAAACGGGAATGAGCAGTTCTTC. Protein: CASSLNGNEQFF.

The chain links TRBV28 to TRBJ1-2; D is undetermined. Germline values: CDR1 MDHEN, CDR2 SYDVKM. The CDR3 length is 13 residues. Trimming took off 3 bases at V and 3 bases at J, with 8 bases between the two ends. CDR3 sequence (DNA): TGTGCCAGCAGTTTTTCCCACGACTATGGCTACACCTTC. Translating it yields CASSFSHDYGYTF.

This clone was detected only once. In DNA form, the CDR3 reads TGTGCCAGTAGTACCCTAGCGGGGGGTCAAGAGACCCAGTACTTC. Protein product: CASSTLAGGQETQYF. The chain joins TRBV19 to TRBJ2-5; TRBD2 matches at 11 bases. The CDR3 contains 15 residues. Unmatched junction bases numbered 3, after V lost 4 bases and J lost 2 bases. Germline V gives CDR1 LNHDA, CDR2 SQIVND (reference sequence).

The CDR3 is CASSQEAGLWETQYF. CDR3 DNA: TGCGCCAGCAGCCAAGAGGCTGGCTTATGGGAGACCCAGTACTTC. The rearrangement links TRBV4-3 to TRBJ2-5; D not resolved. The CDR3 loop spans 15 amino acids. V lost 0 bases, J lost 5 bases, and 13 bases lay in between. Germline V CDR1 and CDR2: LGHNA, YSLEER.

The V and J genes are TRBV7-2 and TRBJ1-2; the D gene is possibly TRBD1 (6 bases). Between the trimmed V and J ends, which lost 1 base and 7 bases, there was a span of 16 bases. This CDR3 has 15 residues. Germline-derived CDR1 and CDR2 are SGHTA and FQGNSA. The CDR3 bases are TGTGCCAGCAGCTTAGGTTGGGGACAAGCGGCTGGCTACACCTTC. It is translated as CASSLGWGQAAGYTF.

The V and J genes are TRBV18 and TRBJ1-2; 10 positions agree with TRBD1. This CDR3 comprises 15 residues. V lost 3 bases and J lost 6; bases outside the gene matches: 7. Germline V CDR1 and CDR2: KGHSH, LQKENI. This chain's CDR3 is CASSPGGTGVHGYTF. DNA of the CDR3: TGTGCCAGCTCACCCGGAGGGACAGGGGTTCATGGCTACACCTTC.

The chain recombines TRBV5-1 with TRBJ1-2; 8 bases map to TRBD1. Germline V gene lookup returns CDR1 SGHRS and CDR2 YFSETQ. The CDR3 consists of 15 residues. V dropped 4 bases and J dropped 8; count of bases not matched to a gene: 13. This CDR3 is CASSLSGQGAGGYTF. The CDR3 nucleotides are TGCGCCAGCAGCCTGTCTGGACAGGGCGCGGGAGGCTACACCTTC.

The chain has TRBV25-1 and TRBJ2-5; D is tentatively TRBD1 or TRBD2 (6 bases each). CDR3 length equals 15 residues. The V gene lost 2 bases and the J gene lost 4 bases, with 14 bases spanning the gap. Germline-derived CDR1 and CDR2 are MGHDK and SYGVNS. CDR3 residues: CASSETLGGRETQYF. The CDR3 nucleotides are TGTGCCAGCAGTGAAACCCTCGGGGGCAGAGAGACCCAGTACTTC.

V is TRBV18 and J is TRBJ2-1, with TRBD2 matching over 10 bases. The junction had 2 bases not matched to a gene; V was cut back by 4 bases and J by 2 bases. The CDR3 is 15 amino acids. Germline V CDR1 and CDR2: KGHSH, LQKENI. The CDR3 spells CASSLTSGAYNEQFF. CDR3 sequence (DNA): TGTGCCAGCTCACTCACTAGCGGGGCCTACAATGAGCAGTTCTTC.

The gene calls are TRBV6-1 and TRBJ2-7; D could derive from TRBD1 or TRBD2 (5 bases each). With 3 bases removed from V and 4 bases from J, the gap between germline ends came to 19 bases. Germline V gene sequence: CDR1 MNHNS, CDR2 SASEGT. The CDR3 loop spans 16 amino acids. CDR3 bases: TGTGCCAGCAGTGACGGTGGGACGATCTCCGTATACGAGCAGTACTTC. It encodes CASSDGGTISVYEQYF.

This clone was recorded a few times. This chain connects TRBV4-1 to TRBJ1-1; the match to TRBD1 covers 7 bases. Germline CDR1 is MGHRA and CDR2 is YSYEKL. This CDR3 has 13 residues. Trimming took 4 bases from V and 5 from J; bases not matched to a gene: 4. The CDR3 nucleotides are TGCGCCAGCAGCCCGAGACAGGGTACTGAAGCTTTCTTT. Translating it yields CASSPRQGTEAFF.

V usage is TRBV28 and J usage is TRBJ1-5; D is uncertain. The CDR3 consists of 14 residues. In germline, CDR1 is MDHEN, CDR2 SYDVKM. Trimming cost V 4 bases and J 4 bases, with 11 bases left between them. CDR3 loop: CASSYTFENQPQHF. For the CDR3, the DNA is TGTGCCAGCAGTTATACATTCGAAAATCAGCCCCAGCATTTT.

The chain couples TRBV5-4 to TRBJ2-7, with a weak D call TRBD1 (6 bases). Between the trimmed V and J ends, which lost 4 bases and 2 bases, there was a span of 13 bases. Looked up from germline, CDR1 is SGHNT and CDR2 is YYREEE (reference sequence). This CDR3 has 14 residues. CDR3 bases: TGTGCCAGCAGCGCACGACAGGAAACCTACGAGCAGTACTTC. Protein product: CASSARQETYEQYF.

The chain uses TRBV4-2 and TRBJ1-1, with 8 positions matching TRBD1. This CDR3 has 15 residues. In germline, CDR1 is LGHNA, CDR2 YNFKEQ. Trimming took 0 bases from V and 5 from J; bases not matched to a gene: 5. The CDR3 DNA reads TGTGCCAGCAGCCAAGATCTCAGGGGGCGGACTGAAGCTTTCTTT. It is translated as CASSQDLRGRTEAFF.